This T cell receptor beta chain was recorded in a study of cytomegalovirus exposure and HLA in healthy donors (dated by TCRdb to about 2017). For the wider study: According to an earlier analysis of 587 of the donors, roughly 180 million T cells yielded roughly 100 million unique TCR beta sequences and 276 Gb of sequence data. The study was designed to test whether signatures of past pathogen exposure could be identified by cataloging public T cell receptors. Typing coverage varied by locus: roughly 629-640 donors for A, B, C, DRB1 and DQB1; around 560 for DQA1; 606 for DPA1; approximately 450 for DPB1. In addition to the first cohort of 666 subjects, a separate validation cohort of approximately 130 different subjects was used. Genome-wide SNP genotypes for about three fifths of the roughly 670 donors were used in a later genetic analysis, which treated that subset as a discovery cohort. Among roughly 370 genotyped donors of the cohort, an average of around 240,000 unique TCR beta nucleotide sequences were sequenced per donor, roughly a sixth of them non-productive. The study profiled the T cell repertoires of about 640 subjects by immunosequencing and related them to cytomegalovirus serostatus. All discovery cohort repertoires had been generated using a single sequencing platform. To predict cytomegalovirus infection status, the study brought together high-throughput TCR immunosequencing, statistical association of individual TCRs with disease status, and machine learning. Roughly 300 gigabases of sequencing data and approximately 92 million unique TCR sequences made up an early release that covered approximately 650 HLA-typed donors. Class I and class II HLA loci were covered by the typing at four-digit resolution. To decide whether each TCR beta V gene segment behaved as functional or pseudogenic, an earlier analysis of fewer than 750 of the donors relied on high-throughput TCR beta sequencing. The genetic ancestry cluster associated with self-reported Caucasian donors included roughly four fifths of the approximately 430 genotyped donors. Donor age, sex, ethnicity and CMV serostatus were collected together with the repertoire data. A later analysis re-examined previously published TCR beta repertoires from hundreds of donors and added high-resolution HLA genotyping to investigate patterns of TCR occurrence. Rather than drawing on any new phenotypic data, the later analysis identified candidate immune exposures from TCR beta sequences and the way those sequences occurred across donors. About five DR-DQ haplotypes were treated as single units for association and clustering because of strong linkage in the cohort. The paper's findings and limits, for the study overall: Some IMGT-functional V segments, including TRBV6-2 and TRBV6-3, could not be told apart with the 87-base-pair reads, so those segments were excluded. Correlated functional status among segregating V segments might reflect linkage disequilibrium, but an unknown experimental factor could not be ruled out. In a later analysis, HLA-associated TCR beta chains were found to be more clonally expanded and to have lower generation probabilities than equally common non-associated chains. Because some donors lacked HLA typing at each locus, the association tests relied only on the typed subset. Because counts were too low, seventeen rarely observed V segments, including chromosome 9 orphons, were excluded from the earlier analysis of a few hundred of the donors. A cluster of highly shared sequence variants was judged likely to be a technical artifact of the sequencing pipeline. In a later analysis, 16,951 TCR beta sequences were associated with specific HLA alleles at a false discovery rate of 0.05. When HLA alleles, especially DR and DQ, strongly co-occurred, attributing TCR associations to individual alleles was difficult. Roughly uniform sequencing depth across donors was assumed in presence/absence analyses, although this assumption may not hold. According to a later analysis, parvovirus B19, influenza, CMV and Epstein-Barr virus appeared linked to several top co-occurrence clusters. In the study, approximately 160 TCR beta chains were listed as associated with cytomegalovirus. According to a later genetic analysis, donors in an Asian-associated ancestry cluster had fewer N-insertions in productive TCRs than the roughly 660-donor mean. According to a later analysis, most CMV-associated TCR beta chains appeared to be HLA-restricted, and the HLA associations seemed to be driven largely by CMV exposure. In vitro tests confirmed that a few of the cytomegalovirus-associated TCR beta chains recognize cytomegalovirus antigens. This cohort had only TCR beta chains sequenced, and the lack of alpha or paired-chain data limited which features could be detected. According to a later analysis, TCR association rates differed among HLA loci, with DRB1 alleles showing the most associated TCRs and HLA-C alleles showing the fewest. V-gene and J-gene trimming of TCR beta chains was associated with a missense DCLRE1C variant in a later genetic analysis, and the association was replicated in an independent cohort. In an earlier analysis of approximately 600 of the donors, most TCR beta V segments were observed in productive rearrangements about 90% or about 30% of the time, broadly matching IMGT annotations. According to the authors, the approach could potentially be generalized to other disease states and immunological phenotypes. While some public TCRs were present in many individuals, most TCR sequences turned up only very rarely across donors. Immune exposure information for the cohort was limited to CMV serostatus. Cytomegalovirus status was reported to be diagnosed by the classifier with high specificity and sensitivity in both the original and validation cohorts. A further reported finding was that TCR beta sequences accurately predicted the HLA-A and HLA-B alleles for most subjects in the first cohort.

On this clone: The antigen it recognizes is unknown. Base qualities are missing; no much larger clone stands one base away.

Libraries were made using the immunoSEQ multiplex PCR assay. A mixture of 60 forward primers for TCR Vbeta segments and 13 reverse primers for TCR Jbeta segments was used in the multiplex PCR. Amplification of the CDR3 region of rearranged TCR beta genes was performed with a multiplex PCR assay on genomic DNA. The amplified TCR beta libraries were sequenced on the Illumina HiSeq System as 87-base-pair reads. Concerning the study's data processing: A later analysis tallied 75 million to 95 million unique TCR beta chains across the approximately 670 repertoires, and 10 million to 11 million of those chains were shared by two or more donors. To remove PCR and sequencing errors, raw reads were error-corrected and collapsed into unique sequences using a nearest-neighbor algorithm that merged closely related sequences. To assign V, D and J gene segments, CDR3 sequences were aligned to IMGT reference sequences. For a sequence to be retained, a match of at least six nucleotides to both a V gene segment and a J gene segment was required. Rearrangements were classified as productive when the CDR3 lacked stop codons and remained in frame with V and J, and all other rearrangements were classified as non-productive. Following IMGT convention, CDR3 was defined as the stretch from the second conserved V-encoded cysteine up to the conserved J-encoded phenylalanine. In an earlier analysis of 587 of the donors, sequences lacking an unambiguous match to a single V gene segment were excluded. In an earlier analysis of approximately 610 of the donors, V segments were called functional above 56.7% productive rearrangements and were called segregating when the between-donor standard deviation exceeded 5%. A statistical classification framework was built for diagnosing cytomegalovirus status from the catalog of TCR beta chain sequences. V and J gene assignment, in a later analysis, came from comparing TCR nucleotide sequences with IMGT/GENE-DB human TR gene sequences. A later analysis assigned CDR3 sequences and most-parsimonious VDJ recombination scenarios with the TCRdist pipeline. A later analysis defined each TCR beta chain by its CDR3 amino acid sequence plus V-gene family, and excluded reads lacking a unique V-gene family. In a later analysis, some 600 highly shared, low-generation-probability nucleotide sequences were removed to address suspected cross-contamination and a sequencing artifact. In a later analysis, a clonal expansion index was calculated for each public chain from normalized within-repertoire ranks of inferred template counts. In a later analysis, generation probabilities were computed with a VDJ recombination model fitted to out-of-frame rearrangements, and the resulting probabilities were checked against IGoR. In a later analysis, TCR-TCR, TCR-HLA and TCR-CMV co-occurrence was scored with hypergeometric tests, and a repertoire-size bias correction was applied to TCR pairs. In a later analysis, false discovery rates were estimated by permuting HLA or CMV assignments 20 times. In a later analysis, co-occurring TCRs were grouped using DBSCAN, and TCRdist sequence similarity was added for clustering within HLA-allele-positive subsets. Repertoires with fewer than 30,000 or more than 120,000 public chains, plus five repertoires with anomalous nucleotide sharing, were excluded from co-occurrence clustering. TCRdb provides this immuneACCESS table in a form limited to in-frame rearrangements. Some clones are lacking; in checked studies, under half of them reflect an unresolved V gene, and why the rest are absent is not known. V and J calls and clone size come straight from that table; D and trimming were deduced from the DNA. The sample table holds more than 150,000 clones, of which about 79% were seen once. The ten largest clones capture more than 0.95% of the sample.

The cohort was made up of roughly 670 healthy bone marrow donors. At the time of sampling, all cohort members were nominally healthy, though unrecorded immune exposures were likely present. The donor was CMV seropositive and belonged to the group of a few hundred seropositive cohort members. Each donor provided a peripheral blood sample, and peripheral blood mononuclear cells were used for TCR beta sequencing. The Qiagen DNeasy Blood Extraction Kit was used to extract genomic DNA from the blood cell samples. Its CDR3 holds 17 amino acids, cysteine through phenylalanine. The DNA shown is the 51-base CDR3, in frame from base 1. The germline ends are 22 bases apart after V is trimmed by 4 bases and J by 4 bases. Based on the germline V gene, the CDR1 and CDR2 sequences are MGHRA and YSYEKL.

The rearranged chain carries TRBV4-1 and TRBJ1-1, with TRBD1 tentatively as D gene (6 bases match). Sequenced: PBMCs. The TCR originated in a girl aged 2-15 years in good health and CMV-seropositive. The nucleotides read TGCGCCAGCAGCCCTACCGGTCTTACAGGGTCTGGCACTGAAGCTTTCTTT. The encoded protein is CASSPTGLTGSGTEAFF.